This TCR beta chain was recorded in a study of blood T cell repertoires in COVID-19. The CDR3 is 15 amino acids. Unmatched junction bases numbered 11, after V lost 2 bases and J lost 8 bases. The V gene's germline CDR1 is SGHTA and CDR2 FQGNSA. Clinical history as reported by participants underpinned cohort assignment. The assay was immunoSEQ multiplex PCR, and TCRdb's table has in-frame clones only and misses some. The repertoire consists of 250,000 to 300,000 clones, with around 90% occurring once and the leading ten covering 1.1%. The genes are TRBV7-2 and TRBJ1-2; 7 positions match TRBD1. Sequenced: PBMCs or T cells enriched from blood (not recorded which). This receptor was obtained from a woman aged 25-40 years who had recovered from COVID-19. The CDR3 region is CASSLNSGTVWGYTF. The CDR3 nucleotides read TGTGCCAGCAGCTTAAATTCGGGGACAGTCTGGGGCTACACCTTC.